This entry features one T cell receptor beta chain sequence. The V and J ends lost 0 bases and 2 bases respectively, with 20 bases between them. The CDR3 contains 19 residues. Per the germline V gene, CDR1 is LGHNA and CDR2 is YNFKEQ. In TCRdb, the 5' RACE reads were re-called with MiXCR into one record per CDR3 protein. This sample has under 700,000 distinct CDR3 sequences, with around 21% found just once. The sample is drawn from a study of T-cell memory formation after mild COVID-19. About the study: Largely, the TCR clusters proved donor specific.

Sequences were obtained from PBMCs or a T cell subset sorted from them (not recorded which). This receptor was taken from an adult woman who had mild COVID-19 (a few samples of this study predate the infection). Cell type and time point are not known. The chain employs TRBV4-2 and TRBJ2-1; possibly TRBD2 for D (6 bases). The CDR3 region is CASSQEVMYGGITYNEQFF. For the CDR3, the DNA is TGTGCCAGCAGCCAAGAGGTTATGTATGGCGGGATAACCTACAATGAGCAGTTCTTC.